This passage covers 10 T cell receptor beta chains from one sample sequenced in a study of blood T cells in healthy people across ages. Alongside a J-beta primer mix, a sample-barcoded 5' primer served in a second PCR lasting about 7 to 11 cycles. TCRdb reanalysed the 5' RACE reads using MiXCR and keeps one entry per CDR3 protein. Seen here are about 580,000 distinct CDR3 sequences, around 50% observed once, and the top ten hold 20% to 25%. Input material: blood. These receptors were collected from a man at least 80 years old in good health.

The chain has TRBV7-2 and TRBJ2-1, with 9 positions matching TRBD1. The CDR3 sequence is 17 residues long. Germline trimming cut 2 bases from V and 6 bases from J; bases unmatched to any gene: 11. The germline V gene encodes CDR1 SGHTA and CDR2 FQGNSA. DNA for the CDR3: TGTGCCAGCAGCTTAACCCTTACAGGGGGCGGGGGCAATGAGCAGTTCTTC. It translates to CASSLTLTGGGGNEQFF.

This clonotype was recorded a few times. The chain joins TRBV20-1 to TRBJ1-1; the match to TRBD1 covers 8 bases. Germline assignment: CDR1 DFQATT and CDR2 SNEGSKA (reference sequence). The CDR3 spans 13 residues. The V segment lost 6 bases and the J segment 6 bases; nucleotides outside the gene matches: 9. CDR3 sequence (DNA): TGCAGTGCCCCAGGCAGGGGGCTCCCTGAAGCTTTCTTT. As protein: CSAPGRGLPEAFF.

The J gene is TRBJ2-3, the V gene TRBV4-3, with TRBD1 matching over 12 bases. With 1 base clipped from V and 1 base from J, the junction kept 12 bases outside the gene matches. This CDR3 is built from 20 residues. Germline V gene sequence: CDR1 LGHNA, CDR2 YSLEER. The chain's CDR3 is CASSQVGQGARFLGTDTQYF. CDR3 DNA sequence: TGCGCCAGCAGCCAAGTGGGACAGGGGGCGAGGTTCCTAGGCACAGATACGCAGTATTTT.

In its sample, this clonotype was seen many times. The chain carries TRBV6-6 and TRBJ2-2; D may be TRBD1 (5 bases). The CDR3 covers 16 residues. V was shortened by 2 bases and J by 4 bases, with 14 bases between the two germline ends. Germline V CDR1 and CDR2: MNHNY, SVGAGI (reference sequence). The CDR3, as DNA: TGTGCCAGCAGTTACGGGGCAGGGCTTCGCACCGGGGAGCTGTTTTTT. It translates to CASSYGAGLRTGELFF.

The chain recombines TRBV12-3 or TRBV12-4 with TRBJ2-1, with 15 bases identical to TRBD2. V dropped 4 bases and J dropped 8; count of bases not matched to a gene: 9. This CDR3 has 17 amino acids. The CDR3 DNA follows: TGTGCCAGCAGTTCCGGGACTAGCGGGAGGTCTAAGTATGAGCAGTTCTTC. Its translation is CASSSGTSGRSKYEQFF.

This clonotype has just a few counts. This chain uses TRBV9 with TRBJ2-1, with TRBD2 matching 7 bases. The CDR3 spans 15 residues. The junction had 10 bases not matched to a gene; V was cut back by 2 bases and J by 8 bases. The V gene's germline CDR1 is SGDLS and CDR2 YYNGEE. The CDR3 coding sequence is TGTGCCAGCAGCGTCTCGACTAGCTTGGGGGATGAGCAGTTCTTC. Its protein is CASSVSTSLGDEQFF.

Notes on this clonotype: The junction shows a germline mismatch at one end, possibly a read error. The V and J genes are TRBV15 and TRBJ2-4; D not resolved. The CDR3 is made up of 14 amino acids. The germline V gene has CDR1 LNHNV and CDR2 YYDKDF (reference sequence). In DNA form, the CDR3 reads TGTGCCACCAGCACCCAATTAGCCAAAAGCATTCAGTACTTC. It codes for CATSTQLAKSIQYF.

In this sample, this clonotype turned up once. The chain uses TRBV28 and TRBJ2-3; 9 nucleotides agree with TRBD2. V was clipped by 11 bases and J by 0 bases; unmatched bases: 6. Germline-derived CDR1 and CDR2 are MDHEN and SYDVKM. This CDR3 region has 14 residues. CDR3 coding DNA: TGTGCCGCGGAACTAGCGGGTAGCACAGATACGCAGTATTTT. Protein product: CAAELAGSTDTQYF.

This chain connects TRBV20-1 to TRBJ2-5; TRBD2 agrees at 7 bases. The J call is uncertain, as TRBJ2-1 better fits the DNA end. CDR1 and CDR2 from the germline V gene are DFQATT and SNEGSKA (reference sequence). The CDR3 is made up of 15 amino acids. CDR3 amino acids: CSAPSSGTGQETQFF. CDR3 DNA sequence: TGCAGTGCCCCCTCAAGCGGGACCGGCCAAGAGACCCAGTTCTTC.

V gene TRBV20-1 combines with J gene TRBJ2-3, with D possibly being TRBD2 (6 bases). This CDR3 spans 15 amino acids. The V end was cut by 8 bases, the J end by 0 bases, with 18 bases between. The germline CDR1 and CDR2 sequences are DFQATT and SNEGSKA (reference sequence). This CDR3 reads CSLSTLATSTDTQYF. DNA for the CDR3: TGCAGTCTTTCTACTCTAGCGACTAGCACAGATACGCAGTATTTT.